This TCR beta chain was identified in a study of control samples from healthy donors and cancer patients. CDR3 length: 15 amino acids. V lost 5 bases and J lost 4; bases outside the gene matches: 7. CDR1 and CDR2 (germline): LGHDT, YNNKEL (reference sequence). The data were produced by immunoSEQ multiplex PCR, yet TCRdb's version contains in-frame clones alone and is incomplete. The data hold 150,000 to 200,000 clones, with around 90% observed a single time. Material for sequencing was blood. The sequence was obtained from a woman between 40 and 50 years old in good health. The chain has TRBV3-1 (or the pseudogene TRBV3-2) and TRBJ2-2; 7 bases line up with TRBD1. CDR3 region: CASSYRYRGTGELFF. The CDR3 DNA sequence: TGTGCCAGCAGCTATAGGTACAGGGGCACCGGGGAGCTGTTTTTT.